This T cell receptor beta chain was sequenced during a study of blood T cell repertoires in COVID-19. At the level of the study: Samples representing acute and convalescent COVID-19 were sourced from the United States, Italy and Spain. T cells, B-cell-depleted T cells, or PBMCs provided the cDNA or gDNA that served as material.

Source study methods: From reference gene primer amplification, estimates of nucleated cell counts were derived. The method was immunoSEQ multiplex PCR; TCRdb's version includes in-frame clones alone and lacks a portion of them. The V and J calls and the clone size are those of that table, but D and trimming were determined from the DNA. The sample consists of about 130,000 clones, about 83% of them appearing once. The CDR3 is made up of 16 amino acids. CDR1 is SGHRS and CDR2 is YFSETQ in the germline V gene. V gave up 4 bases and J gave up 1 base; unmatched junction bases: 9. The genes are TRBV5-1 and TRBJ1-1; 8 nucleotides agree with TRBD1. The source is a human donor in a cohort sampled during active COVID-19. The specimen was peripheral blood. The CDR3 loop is CASSPIRGQENTEAFF. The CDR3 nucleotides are TGCGCCAGCAGCCCAATACGGGGACAGGAGAACACTGAAGCTTTCTTT. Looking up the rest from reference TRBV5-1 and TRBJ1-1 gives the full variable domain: KAGVTQTPRYLIKTRGQQVTLSCSPISGHRSVSWYQQTPGQGLQFLFEYFSETQRNKGNFPGRFSGRQFSNSRSEMNVSTLELGDSALYLCASSPIRGQENTEAFFGQGTRLTVV.